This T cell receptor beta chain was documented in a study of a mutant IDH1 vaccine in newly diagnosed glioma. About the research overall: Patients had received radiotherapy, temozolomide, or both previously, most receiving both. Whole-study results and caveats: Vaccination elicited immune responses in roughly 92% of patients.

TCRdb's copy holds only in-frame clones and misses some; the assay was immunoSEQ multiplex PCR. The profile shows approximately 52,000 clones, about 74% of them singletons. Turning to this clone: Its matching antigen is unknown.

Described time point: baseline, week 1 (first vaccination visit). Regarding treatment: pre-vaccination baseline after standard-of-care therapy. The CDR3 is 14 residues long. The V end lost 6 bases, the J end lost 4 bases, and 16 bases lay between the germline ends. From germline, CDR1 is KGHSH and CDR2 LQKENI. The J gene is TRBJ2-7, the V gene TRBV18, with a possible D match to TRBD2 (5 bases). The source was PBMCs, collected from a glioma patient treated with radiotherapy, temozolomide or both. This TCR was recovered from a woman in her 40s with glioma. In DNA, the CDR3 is TGTGCCAGCTCTGATAACGGGATTACGTACGAGCAGTACTTC. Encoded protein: CASSDNGITYEQYF.